The 15 T cell receptor beta chains below were found in one sample sequenced in a study of T-cell memory formation after mild COVID-19. Each CDR3 protein gets one entry after TCRdb re-called the 5' RACE reads with MiXCR. Here the sample spans 500,000 to 600,000 distinct CDR3 sequences, more than 15% being singletons. The sequencing sample was made of PBMCs or a T cell subset sorted from them (not recorded which). These receptors all come from an adult woman who had mild COVID-19 (a few samples of this study predate the infection). Cell type and time point are not known.

The chain recombines TRBV7-3 with TRBJ1-1; D is unclear. The CDR3 is 13 amino acids. The V end lost 5 bases, the J end lost 3 bases, and 10 bases lay between the germline ends. Germline lookup yields CDR1 SGHTA and CDR2 FQGTGA. The CDR3 nucleotides read TGTGCCAGCAGCCCCGAAAGGGACACTGAAGCTTTCTTT. Its translation is CASSPERDTEAFF.

This clonotype was counted a few times. This sequence joins TRBV19 and TRBJ2-5; 7 nucleotides match TRBD1. Germline V lookup: CDR1 LNHDA, CDR2 SQIVND (reference sequence). There are 14 residues in the CDR3. Germline trimming cut 5 bases from V and 3 bases from J; bases unmatched to any gene: 6. The CDR3 DNA follows: TGTGCCAGTAGTCTCGGGACAGTTGAAGAGACCCAGTACTTC. Its protein product is CASSLGTVEETQYF.

This clonotype was counted ten times or more. The chain uses TRBV20-1 and TRBJ2-5; 13 bases are shared with TRBD2. Germline V gene data show CDR1 as DFQATT and CDR2 as SNEGSKA (reference sequence). There are 15 residues in the CDR3. V trimming: 5 bases; J trimming: 6 bases; junction bases outside the gene matches: 9. CDR3 coding DNA: TGCAGTGCTCCTCGGACTAGCGGGGGACTCAAGACCCAGTACTTC. It yields the protein CSAPRTSGGLKTQYF.

The V and J genes are TRBV29-1 and TRBJ2-3, with 10 bases matching TRBD1. The J segment lost 3 bases and the V segment lost 5 bases, leaving 8 bases of the junction unmatched. The CDR3 extends over 15 amino acids. Germline loops: CDR1 SQVTM, CDR2 ANQGSEA. The CDR3 sequence: CSVPTRDRGTDTQYF. In nucleotides, the CDR3 is TGCAGCGTTCCAACCCGGGACAGGGGTACAGATACGCAGTATTTT.

This clonotype was counted many times. The rearrangement joins TRBV29-1 to TRBJ2-7; D possibly matches TRBD1 or TRBD2 (5 bases each). Deletions cut 4 bases from V and 7 bases from J, with 17 bases between. Germline CDR1 SQVTM, CDR2 ANQGSEA. The CDR3 totals 13 residues. DNA of the CDR3: TGCAGCGTTGTCCCCGGGGCATTCCGGGAGCAGTACTTC. Translating it yields CSVVPGAFREQYF.

The rearrangement links TRBV30 to TRBJ2-7; D is unresolved. This CDR3 comprises 13 residues. Trimming took off 0 bases at V and 7 bases at J, with 13 bases between the two ends. Germline values: CDR1 GTSNPN, CDR2 SVGIG (reference sequence). CDR3 sequence (DNA): TGTGCCTGGAGTGTAGGGTCAGCTGGGGAGCAGTACTTC. It translates to CAWSVGSAGEQYF.

This clonotype was detected only a few times. This sequence joins TRBV6-6 and TRBJ1-2; 10 nucleotides agree with TRBD1. The length of the CDR3 is 16 residues. The trim removed 4 bases at V and 8 bases at J, leaving 13 bases unmatched. Germline V gives CDR1 MNHNY, CDR2 SVGAGI (reference sequence). In DNA form, the CDR3 reads TGTGCCAGCAGTTTGATTAGAGGGACAGGGGACCGCGGCTACACCTTC. Residues: CASSLIRGTGDRGYTF.

V is TRBV18 and J is TRBJ2-7, with 10 bases fitting TRBD2. The CDR3 runs 16 residues. Germline CDR1 and CDR2: KGHSH and LQKENI. V gave up 2 bases and J gave up 2 bases; unmatched junction bases: 6. The CDR3 region has the DNA TGTGCCAGCTCACCAAAGACTAGCGGGTGGACCTACGAGCAGTACTTC. Translated, it gives CASSPKTSGWTYEQYF.

The chain links TRBV7-3 to TRBJ2-3; TRBD2 matches at 16 bases. Per germline, CDR1 SGHTA and CDR2 FQGTGA. The junction had 8 bases not matched to a gene; V was cut back by 4 bases and J by 4 bases. The CDR3 totals 18 residues. This CDR3 is CASSSPGLAGGRSDTQYF. CDR3 coding DNA: TGTGCCAGCAGCTCGCCGGGACTAGCGGGGGGGCGCTCAGATACGCAGTATTTT.

This clonotype was seen only a few times. The genes are TRBV25-1 and TRBJ1-5; D uncertain. This CDR3 contains 17 residues. V was shortened by 2 bases and J by 3 bases, with 17 bases between the two germline ends. Germline CDR1 MGHDK, CDR2 SYGVNS. CDR3 loop: CASSEGSWTNSNQPQHF. The CDR3 DNA is TGTGCCAGCAGTGAAGGAAGTTGGACCAACTCCAATCAGCCCCAGCATTTT.

This clonotype has just one count. The V gene is TRBV7-9, the J gene TRBJ1-1; TRBD1 agrees at 10 bases. CDR1 is SEHNR, CDR2 FQNEAQ, per germline (reference sequence). Germline trimming cut 3 bases from V and 1 base from J; bases unmatched to any gene: 2. This CDR3 contains 15 residues. For the CDR3, the DNA is TGTGCCAGCAGCTTCCGGGACAGGGGGAACACTGAAGCTTTCTTT. Protein sequence: CASSFRDRGNTEAFF.

This clonotype has a handful of counts. The V and J genes are TRBV12-3 or TRBV12-4 and TRBJ1-1; 8 bases line up with TRBD1. The V and J ends lost 6 bases and 0 bases, in that order; junction bases with no gene match: 6. The CDR3 has 15 residues. Written as DNA, the CDR3 is TGTGCCAGCAGCACCGGGACAGGACTGAACACTGAAGCTTTCTTT. This sequence encodes CASSTGTGLNTEAFF.

The chain has TRBV5-1 and TRBJ2-2, with D perhaps matching TRBD2 (7 bases). Germline V gene sequence: CDR1 SGHRS, CDR2 YFSETQ. The CDR3 totals 15 residues. V shed 9 bases and J shed 4 bases, with 19 bases lying between them. CDR3 sequence (DNA): TGCGCCACCCTTCCGGGGGGCGATAGCACCGGGGAGCTGTTTTTT. Translating gives CATLPGGDSTGELFF.

This clonotype was observed a few times. The rearrangement links TRBV7-3 to TRBJ2-1; 12 bases are shared with TRBD2. CDR3 length: 18 amino acids. Germline values: CDR1 SGHTA, CDR2 FQGTGA. The J segment lost 0 bases and the V segment lost 5 bases, leaving 8 bases of the junction unmatched. The CDR3, as DNA: TGTGCCAGCAGCCACGGACTAGCGGGATCAAGCTCCTACAATGAGCAGTTCTTC. Its translation: CASSHGLAGSSSYNEQFF. Combining the CDR3 with reference TRBV7-3 and TRBJ2-1 gives the whole variable domain GAGVSQTPSNKVTEKGKYVELRCDPISGHTALYWYRQSLGQGPEFLIYFQGTGAADDSGLPNDRFFAVRPEGSVSTLKIQRTERGDSAVYLCASSHGLAGSSSYNEQFFGPGTRLTVL.

The chain links TRBV4-1 to TRBJ2-7, with D perhaps assigned TRBD1 or TRBD2 (5 bases each). V gave up 4 bases and J gave up 5 bases, with 15 bases separating them. The CDR3 runs to 14 residues. Germline loops: CDR1 MGHRA, CDR2 YSYEKL. CDR3 sequence reads: CASSPRGRLHEQYF. DNA for the CDR3: TGCGCCAGCAGCCCCCGGGGCAGGCTGCACGAGCAGTACTTC.